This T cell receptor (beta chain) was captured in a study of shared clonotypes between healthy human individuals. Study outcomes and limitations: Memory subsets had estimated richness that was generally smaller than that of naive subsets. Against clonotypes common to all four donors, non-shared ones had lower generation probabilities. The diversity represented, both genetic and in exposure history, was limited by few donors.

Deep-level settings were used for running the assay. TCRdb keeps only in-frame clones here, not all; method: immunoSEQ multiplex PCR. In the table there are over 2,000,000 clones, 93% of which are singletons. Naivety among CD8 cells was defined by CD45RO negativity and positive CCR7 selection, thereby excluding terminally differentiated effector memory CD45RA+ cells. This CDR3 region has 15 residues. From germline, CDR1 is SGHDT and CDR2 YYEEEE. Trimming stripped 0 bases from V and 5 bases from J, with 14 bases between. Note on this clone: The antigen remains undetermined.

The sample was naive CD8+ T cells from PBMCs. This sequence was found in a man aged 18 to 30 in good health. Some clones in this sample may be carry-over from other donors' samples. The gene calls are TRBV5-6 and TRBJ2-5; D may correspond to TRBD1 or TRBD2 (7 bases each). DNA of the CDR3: TGTGCCAGCAGCTTGGGGGAGGGGGCCGAGGAGACCCAGTACTTC. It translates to CASSLGEGAEETQYF.